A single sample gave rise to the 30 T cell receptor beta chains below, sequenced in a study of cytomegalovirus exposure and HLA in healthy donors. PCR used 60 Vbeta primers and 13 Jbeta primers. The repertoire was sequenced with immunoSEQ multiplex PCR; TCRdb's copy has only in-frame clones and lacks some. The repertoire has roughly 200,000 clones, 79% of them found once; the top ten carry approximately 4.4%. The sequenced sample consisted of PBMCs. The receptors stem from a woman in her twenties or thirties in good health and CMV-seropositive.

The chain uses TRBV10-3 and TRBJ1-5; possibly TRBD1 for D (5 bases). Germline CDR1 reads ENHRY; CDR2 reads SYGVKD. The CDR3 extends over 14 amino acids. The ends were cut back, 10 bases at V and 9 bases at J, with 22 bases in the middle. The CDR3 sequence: CATRSPRGEGPQHF. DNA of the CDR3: TGTGCCACCCGAAGTCCGCGGGGCGAGGGGCCCCAGCATTTT.

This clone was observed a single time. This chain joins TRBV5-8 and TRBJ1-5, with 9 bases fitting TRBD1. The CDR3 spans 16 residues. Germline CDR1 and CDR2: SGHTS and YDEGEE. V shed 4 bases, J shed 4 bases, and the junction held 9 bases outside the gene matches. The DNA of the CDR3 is TGTGCCAGCAGCGCACTACAGGGGGCAGGTAATCAGCCCCAGCATTTT. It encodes CASSALQGAGNQPQHF.

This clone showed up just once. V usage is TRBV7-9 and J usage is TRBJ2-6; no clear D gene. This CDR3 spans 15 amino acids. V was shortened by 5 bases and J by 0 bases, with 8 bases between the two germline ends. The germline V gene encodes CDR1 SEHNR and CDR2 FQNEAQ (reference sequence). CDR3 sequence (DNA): TGTGCCAGCAGCACCGGTAGCTCTGGGGCCAACGTCCTGACTTTC. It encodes CASSTGSSGANVLTF.

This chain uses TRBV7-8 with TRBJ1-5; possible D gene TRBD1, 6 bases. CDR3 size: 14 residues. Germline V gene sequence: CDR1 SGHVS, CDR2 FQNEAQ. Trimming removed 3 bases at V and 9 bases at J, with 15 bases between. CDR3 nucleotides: TGTGCCAGCAGCTTGCGGACAGTTGTCAGGCCCCAGCATTTT. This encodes CASSLRTVVRPQHF. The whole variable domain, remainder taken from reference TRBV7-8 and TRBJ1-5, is GAGVSQSPRYKVAKRGQDVALRCDPISGHVSLFWYQQALGQGPEFLTYFQNEAQLDKSGLPSDRFFAERPEGSVSTLKIQRTQQEDSAVYLCASSLRTVVRPQHFGDGTRLSIL.

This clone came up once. The CDR3 DNA follows: TGTGCCAGCAGCCATTGGCCAAGGGGCGCTGGTGAAGCTTTCTTT. Translating gives CASSHWPRGAGEAFF. The chain combines TRBV4-2 with TRBJ1-1, with a weak D call TRBD1 (5 bases). CDR3 length: 15 residues. Trimming took off 3 bases at V and 7 bases at J, with 18 bases between the two ends. Germline V gene lookup returns CDR1 LGHNA and CDR2 YNFKEQ.

The CDR3 bases are TGTGCCAGCAGCCAAGACGATCCAGGGATGAACACTGAAGCTTTCTTT. Its translation is CASSQDDPGMNTEAFF. V is TRBV4-2 and J is TRBJ1-1, with a tentative D call TRBD1 (5 bases). This CDR3 contains 16 residues. With 0 bases removed from V and 0 bases from J, the gap between germline ends came to 11 bases. Germline V CDR1 and CDR2: LGHNA, YNFKEQ.

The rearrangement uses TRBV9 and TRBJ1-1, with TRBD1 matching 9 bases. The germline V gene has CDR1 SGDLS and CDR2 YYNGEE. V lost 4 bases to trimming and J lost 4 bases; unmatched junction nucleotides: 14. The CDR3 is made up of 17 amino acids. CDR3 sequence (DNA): TGTGCCAGCAGCTCATCCCGGGACAGGGTGGGGGGCACTGAAGCTTTCTTT. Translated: CASSSSRDRVGGTEAFF.

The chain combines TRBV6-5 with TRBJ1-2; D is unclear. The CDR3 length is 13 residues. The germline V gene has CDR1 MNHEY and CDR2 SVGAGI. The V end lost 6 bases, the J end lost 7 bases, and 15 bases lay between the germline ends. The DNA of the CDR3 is TGTGCCAGCAGCTCCCGCTCGGGGAGTGGCTACACCTTC. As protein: CASSSRSGSGYTF.

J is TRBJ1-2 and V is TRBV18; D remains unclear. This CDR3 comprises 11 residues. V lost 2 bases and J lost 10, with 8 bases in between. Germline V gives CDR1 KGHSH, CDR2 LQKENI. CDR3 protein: CASSPGHHYTF. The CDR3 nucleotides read TGTGCCAGCTCACCAGGGCACCACTACACCTTC.

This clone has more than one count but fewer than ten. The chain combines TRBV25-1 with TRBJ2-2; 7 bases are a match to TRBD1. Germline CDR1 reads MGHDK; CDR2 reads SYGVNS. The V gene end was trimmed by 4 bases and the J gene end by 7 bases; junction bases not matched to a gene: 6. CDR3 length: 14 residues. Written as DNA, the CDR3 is TGTGCCAGCAGTGGAAGGGGGCAGATCGGGGAGCTGTTTTTT. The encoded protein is CASSGRGQIGELFF.

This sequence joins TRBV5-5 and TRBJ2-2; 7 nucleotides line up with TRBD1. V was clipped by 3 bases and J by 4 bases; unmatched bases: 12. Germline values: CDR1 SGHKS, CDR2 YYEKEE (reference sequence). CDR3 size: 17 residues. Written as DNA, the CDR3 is TGTGCCAGCAGCTCGCTGGGACAGTCGATTGGCACCGGGGAGCTGTTTTTT. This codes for CASSSLGQSIGTGELFF.

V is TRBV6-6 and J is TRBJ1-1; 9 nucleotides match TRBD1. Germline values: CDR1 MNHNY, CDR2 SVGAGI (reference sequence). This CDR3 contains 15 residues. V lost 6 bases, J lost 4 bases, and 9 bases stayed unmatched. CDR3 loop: CASSTGQGLVTEAFF. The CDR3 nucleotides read TGTGCCAGCAGCACAGGACAGGGGCTGGTCACTGAAGCTTTCTTT.

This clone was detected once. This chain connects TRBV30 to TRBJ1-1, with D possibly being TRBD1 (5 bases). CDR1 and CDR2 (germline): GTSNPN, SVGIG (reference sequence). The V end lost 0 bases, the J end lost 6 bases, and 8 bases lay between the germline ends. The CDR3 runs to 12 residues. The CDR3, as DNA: TGTGCCTGGAGTGTACGCAGGGCTGAAGCTTTCTTT. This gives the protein CAWSVRRAEAFF.

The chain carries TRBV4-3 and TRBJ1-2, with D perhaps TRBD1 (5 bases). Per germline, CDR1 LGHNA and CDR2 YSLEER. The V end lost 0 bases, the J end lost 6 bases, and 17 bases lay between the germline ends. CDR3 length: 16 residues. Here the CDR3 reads CASSQDFGGNSDGYTF. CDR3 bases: TGCGCCAGCAGCCAAGATTTTGGGGGGAATTCGGATGGCTACACCTTC.

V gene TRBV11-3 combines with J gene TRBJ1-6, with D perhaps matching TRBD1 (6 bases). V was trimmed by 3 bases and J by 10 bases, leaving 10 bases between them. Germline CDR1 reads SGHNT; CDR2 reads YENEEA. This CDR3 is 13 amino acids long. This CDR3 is CASSFTGRSPLHF. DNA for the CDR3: TGTGCCAGCAGCTTCACAGGGAGATCACCCCTCCACTTT.

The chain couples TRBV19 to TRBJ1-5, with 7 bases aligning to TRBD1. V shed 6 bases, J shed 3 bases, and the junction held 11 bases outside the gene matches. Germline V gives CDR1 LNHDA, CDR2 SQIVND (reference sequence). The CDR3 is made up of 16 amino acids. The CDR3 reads CASRKGTVGNNQPQHF. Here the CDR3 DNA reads TGTGCCAGTAGGAAAGGGACAGTGGGGAACAATCAGCCCCAGCATTTT.

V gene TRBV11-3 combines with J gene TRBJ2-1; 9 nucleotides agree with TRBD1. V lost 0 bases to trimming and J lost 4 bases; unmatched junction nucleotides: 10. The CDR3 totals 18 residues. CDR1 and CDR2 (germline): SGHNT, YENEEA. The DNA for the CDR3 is TGTGCCAGCAGCTTAGATGGAAGGACAGGGGTGTTTTACAATGAGCAGTTCTTC. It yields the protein CASSLDGRTGVFYNEQFF. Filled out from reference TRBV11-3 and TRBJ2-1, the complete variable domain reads EAGVVQSPRYKIIEKKQPVAFWCNPISGHNTLYWYLQNLGQGPELLIRYENEEAVDDSQLPKDRFSAERLKGVDSTLKIQPAELGDSAVYLCASSLDGRTGVFYNEQFFGPGTRLTVL.

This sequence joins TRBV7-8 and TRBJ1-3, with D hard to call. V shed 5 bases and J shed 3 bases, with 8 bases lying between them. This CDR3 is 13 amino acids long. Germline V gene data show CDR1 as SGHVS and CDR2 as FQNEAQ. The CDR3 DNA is TGTGCCAGCAGCGCGGGGTATGGAAACACCATATATTTT. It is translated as CASSAGYGNTIYF.

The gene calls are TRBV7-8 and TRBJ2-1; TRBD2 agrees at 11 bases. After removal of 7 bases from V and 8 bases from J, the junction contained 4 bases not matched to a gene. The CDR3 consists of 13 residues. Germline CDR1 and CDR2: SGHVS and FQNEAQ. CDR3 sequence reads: CASKLAGGHEQFF. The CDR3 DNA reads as TGTGCCAGCAAGCTAGCGGGAGGCCATGAGCAGTTCTTC.

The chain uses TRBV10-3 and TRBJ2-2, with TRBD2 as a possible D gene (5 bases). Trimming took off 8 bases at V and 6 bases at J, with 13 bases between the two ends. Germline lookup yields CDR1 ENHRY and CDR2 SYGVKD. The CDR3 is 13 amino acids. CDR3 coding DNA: TGTGCCATCCGAACAATGAGGGCCGGGGAGCTGTTTTTT. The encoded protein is CAIRTMRAGELFF.

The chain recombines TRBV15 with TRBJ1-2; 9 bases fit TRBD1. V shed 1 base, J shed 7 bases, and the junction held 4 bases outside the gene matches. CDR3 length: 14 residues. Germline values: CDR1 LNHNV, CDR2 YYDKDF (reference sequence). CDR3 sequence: CATSRGDRVVGYTF. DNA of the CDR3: TGTGCCACCAGCAGAGGGGACAGGGTGGTTGGCTACACCTTC. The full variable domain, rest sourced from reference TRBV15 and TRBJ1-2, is DAMVIQNPRYQVTQFGKPVTLSCSQTLNHNVMYWYQQKSSQAPKLLFHYYDKDFNNEADTPDNFQSRRPNTSFCFLDIRSPGLGDTAMYLCATSRGDRVVGYTFGSGTRLTVV.

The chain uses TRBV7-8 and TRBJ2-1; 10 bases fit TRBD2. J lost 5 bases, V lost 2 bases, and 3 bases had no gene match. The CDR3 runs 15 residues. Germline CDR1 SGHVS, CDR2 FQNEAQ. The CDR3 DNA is TGTGCCAGCAGCTTAAGACTAGCGGGCCACAATGAGCAGTTCTTC. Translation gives CASSLRLAGHNEQFF.

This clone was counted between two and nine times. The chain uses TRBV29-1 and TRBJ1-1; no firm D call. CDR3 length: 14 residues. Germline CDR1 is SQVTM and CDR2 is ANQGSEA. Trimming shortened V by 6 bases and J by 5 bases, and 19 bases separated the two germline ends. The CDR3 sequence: CSVKPTTVKTEAFF. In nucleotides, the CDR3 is TGCAGCGTCAAGCCGACAACGGTTAAGACTGAAGCTTTCTTT.

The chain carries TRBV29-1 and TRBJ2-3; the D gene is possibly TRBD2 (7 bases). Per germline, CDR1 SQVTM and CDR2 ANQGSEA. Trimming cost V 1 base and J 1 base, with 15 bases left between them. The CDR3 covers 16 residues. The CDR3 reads CSVEGVGGLRTDTQYF. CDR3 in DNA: TGCAGCGTTGAAGGTGTGGGGGGGCTCCGCACAGATACGCAGTATTTT.

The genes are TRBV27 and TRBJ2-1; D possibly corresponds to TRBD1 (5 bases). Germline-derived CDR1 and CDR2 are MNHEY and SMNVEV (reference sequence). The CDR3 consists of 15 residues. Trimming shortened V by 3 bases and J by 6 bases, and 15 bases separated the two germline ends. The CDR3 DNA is TGTGCCAGCAGTTTTACAGGATCCCGATCCAATGAGCAGTTCTTC. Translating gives CASSFTGSRSNEQFF.

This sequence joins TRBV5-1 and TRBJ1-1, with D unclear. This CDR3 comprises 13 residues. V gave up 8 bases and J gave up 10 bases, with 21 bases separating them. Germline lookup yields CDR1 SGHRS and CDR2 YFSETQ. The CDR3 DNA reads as TGCGCCAGTTCTAAGTTCGAGGGCCGGAGAGCTTTCTTT. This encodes CASSKFEGRRAFF.

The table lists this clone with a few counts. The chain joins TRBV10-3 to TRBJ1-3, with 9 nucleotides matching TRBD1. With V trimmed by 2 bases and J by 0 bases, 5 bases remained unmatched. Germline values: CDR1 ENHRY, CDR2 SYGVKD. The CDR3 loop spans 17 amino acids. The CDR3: CAISEVGQGNSGNTIYF. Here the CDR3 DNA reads TGTGCCATCAGTGAGGTGGGACAGGGTAACTCTGGAAACACCATATATTTT.

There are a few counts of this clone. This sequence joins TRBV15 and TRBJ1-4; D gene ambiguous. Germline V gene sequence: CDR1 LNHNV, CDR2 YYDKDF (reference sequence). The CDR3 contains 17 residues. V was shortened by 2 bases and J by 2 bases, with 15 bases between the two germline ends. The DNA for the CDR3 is TGTGCCACCAGCAGACCGGGTTCGTCGTCCACTAATGAAAAACTGTTTTTT. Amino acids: CATSRPGSSSTNEKLFF.

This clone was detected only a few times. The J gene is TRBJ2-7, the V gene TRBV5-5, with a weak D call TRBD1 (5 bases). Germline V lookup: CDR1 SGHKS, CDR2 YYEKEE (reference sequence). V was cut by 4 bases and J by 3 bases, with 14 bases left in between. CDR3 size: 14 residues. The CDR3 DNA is TGTGCCAGCAGCGCGAACCCAGGGAACTACGAGCAGTACTTC. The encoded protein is CASSANPGNYEQYF.

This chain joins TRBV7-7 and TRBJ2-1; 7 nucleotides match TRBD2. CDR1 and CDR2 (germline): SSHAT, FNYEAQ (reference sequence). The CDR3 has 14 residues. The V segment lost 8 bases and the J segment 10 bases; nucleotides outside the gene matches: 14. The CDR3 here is CASGTGGPGGEQFF. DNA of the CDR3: TGTGCCAGCGGAACTGGCGGGCCGGGGGGAGAGCAGTTCTTC.